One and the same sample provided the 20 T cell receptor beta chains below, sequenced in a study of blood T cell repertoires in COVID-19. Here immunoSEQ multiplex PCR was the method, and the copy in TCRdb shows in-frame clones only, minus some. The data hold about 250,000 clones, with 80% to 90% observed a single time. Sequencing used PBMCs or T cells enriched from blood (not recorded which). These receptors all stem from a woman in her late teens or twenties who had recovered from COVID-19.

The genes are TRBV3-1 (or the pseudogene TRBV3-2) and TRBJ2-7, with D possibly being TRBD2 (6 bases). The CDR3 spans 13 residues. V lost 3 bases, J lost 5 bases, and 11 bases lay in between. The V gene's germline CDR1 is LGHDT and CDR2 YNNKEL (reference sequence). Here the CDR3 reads CASSQNGGDEQYF. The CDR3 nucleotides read TGTGCCAGCAGCCAGAACGGGGGTGACGAGCAGTACTTC.

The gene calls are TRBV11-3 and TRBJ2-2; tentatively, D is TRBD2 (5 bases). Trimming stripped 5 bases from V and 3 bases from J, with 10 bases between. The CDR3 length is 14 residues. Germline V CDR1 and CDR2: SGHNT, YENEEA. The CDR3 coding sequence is TGTGCCAGCAGCCCCGGGATTTACACCGGGGAGCTGTTTTTT. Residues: CASSPGIYTGELFF. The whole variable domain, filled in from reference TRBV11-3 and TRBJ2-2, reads EAGVVQSPRYKIIEKKQPVAFWCNPISGHNTLYWYLQNLGQGPELLIRYENEEAVDDSQLPKDRFSAERLKGVDSTLKIQPAELGDSAVYLCASSPGIYTGELFFGEGSRLTVL.

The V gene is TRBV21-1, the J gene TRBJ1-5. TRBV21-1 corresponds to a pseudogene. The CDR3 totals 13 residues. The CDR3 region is CASRRDFLQPQHF. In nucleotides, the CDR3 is TGTGCCAGCAGGAGGGACTTTCTTCAGCCCCAGCATTTT.

DNA of the CDR3: TGTGCCAGTAGTAGAACAGGGTTAGGCAATCAGCCCCAGCATTTT. Its protein is CASSRTGLGNQPQHF. The V call is TRBV19, the J call TRBJ1-5; perhaps TRBD1 as D (6 bases). CDR1 LNHDA and CDR2 SQIVND come from the germline V gene (reference sequence). Trimming removed 4 bases from V and 2 bases from J, with 12 bases in between. This CDR3 region has 15 residues.

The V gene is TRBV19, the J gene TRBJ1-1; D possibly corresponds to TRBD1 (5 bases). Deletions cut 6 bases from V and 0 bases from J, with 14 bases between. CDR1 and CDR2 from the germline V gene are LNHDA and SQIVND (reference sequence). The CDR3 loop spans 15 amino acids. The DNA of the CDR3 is TGTGCCAGTAGATCCTCAGGGAAAGTGAACACTGAAGCTTTCTTT. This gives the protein CASRSSGKVNTEAFF.

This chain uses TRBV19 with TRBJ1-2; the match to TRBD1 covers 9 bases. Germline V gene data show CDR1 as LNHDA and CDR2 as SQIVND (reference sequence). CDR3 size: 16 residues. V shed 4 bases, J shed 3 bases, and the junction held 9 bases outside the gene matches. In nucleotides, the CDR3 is TGTGCCAGTAGTACCCCGGACAGGGGAGTACACTATGGCTACACCTTC. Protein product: CASSTPDRGVHYGYTF.

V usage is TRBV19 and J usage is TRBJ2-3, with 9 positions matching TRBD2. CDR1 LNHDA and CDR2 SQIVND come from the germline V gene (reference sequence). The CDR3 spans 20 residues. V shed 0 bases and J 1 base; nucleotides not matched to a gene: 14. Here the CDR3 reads CASSIEPKGASGVRTDTQYF. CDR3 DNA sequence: TGTGCCAGTAGTATAGAACCCAAGGGGGCTAGCGGGGTACGCACAGATACGCAGTATTTT. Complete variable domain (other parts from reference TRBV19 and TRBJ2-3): DGGITQSPKYLFRKEGQNVTLSCEQNLNHDAMYWYRQDPGQGLRLIYYSQIVNDFQKGDIAEGYSVSREKKESFPLTVTSAQKNPTAFYLCASSIEPKGASGVRTDTQYFGPGTRLTVL.

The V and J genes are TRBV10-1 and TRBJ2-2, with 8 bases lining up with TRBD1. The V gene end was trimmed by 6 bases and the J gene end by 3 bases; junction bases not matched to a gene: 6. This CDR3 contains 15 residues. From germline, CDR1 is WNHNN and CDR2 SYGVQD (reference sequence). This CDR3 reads CASRAGGTDTGELFF. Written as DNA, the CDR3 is TGCGCCAGCAGGGCAGGGGGCACGGACACCGGGGAGCTGTTTTTT.

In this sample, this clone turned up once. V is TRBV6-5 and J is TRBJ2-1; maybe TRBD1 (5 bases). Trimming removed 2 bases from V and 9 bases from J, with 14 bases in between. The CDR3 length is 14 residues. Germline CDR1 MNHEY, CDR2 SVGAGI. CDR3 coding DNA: TGTGCCAGCAGTTACGGAGTAGGAAGGGGTGAGCAGTTCTTC. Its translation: CASSYGVGRGEQFF.

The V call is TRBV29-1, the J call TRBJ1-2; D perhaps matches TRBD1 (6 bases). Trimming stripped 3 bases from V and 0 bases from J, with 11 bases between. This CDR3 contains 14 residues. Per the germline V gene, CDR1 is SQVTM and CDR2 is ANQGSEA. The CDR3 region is CSVDAGAPNYGYTF. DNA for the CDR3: TGCAGCGTTGACGCGGGGGCACCTAACTATGGCTACACCTTC.

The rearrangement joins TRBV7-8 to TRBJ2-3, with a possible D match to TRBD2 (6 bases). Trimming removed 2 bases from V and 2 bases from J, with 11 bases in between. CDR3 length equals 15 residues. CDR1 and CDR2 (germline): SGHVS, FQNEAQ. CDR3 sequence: CASSLYAGSTDTQYF. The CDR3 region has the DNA TGTGCCAGCAGCTTATATGCGGGGTCCACAGATACGCAGTATTTT.

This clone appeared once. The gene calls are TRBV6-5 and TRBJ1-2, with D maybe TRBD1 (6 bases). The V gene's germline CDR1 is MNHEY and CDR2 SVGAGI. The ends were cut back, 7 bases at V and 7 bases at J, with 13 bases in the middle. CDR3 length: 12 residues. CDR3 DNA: TGTGCCAGCACCGACAGGTTAAGTGGCTACACCTTC. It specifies CASTDRLSGYTF.

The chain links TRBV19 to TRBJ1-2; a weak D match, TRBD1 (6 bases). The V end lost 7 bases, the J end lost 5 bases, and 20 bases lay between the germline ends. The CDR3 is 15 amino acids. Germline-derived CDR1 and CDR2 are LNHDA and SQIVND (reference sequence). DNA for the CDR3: TGTGCCAGTAACCAGGGGTCCCCCAGGCGTTATGGCTACACCTTC. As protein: CASNQGSPRRYGYTF.

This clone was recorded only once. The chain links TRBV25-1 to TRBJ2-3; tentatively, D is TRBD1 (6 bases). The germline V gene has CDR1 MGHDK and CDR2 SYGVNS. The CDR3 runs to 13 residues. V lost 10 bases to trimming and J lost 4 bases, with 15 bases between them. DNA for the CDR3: TGTGCCACAATCTGGGGGCGGGCAGATACGCAGTATTTT. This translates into CATIWGRADTQYF.

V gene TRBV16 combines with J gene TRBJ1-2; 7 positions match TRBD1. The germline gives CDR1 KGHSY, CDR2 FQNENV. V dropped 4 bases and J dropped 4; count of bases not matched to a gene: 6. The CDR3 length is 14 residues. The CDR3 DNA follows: TGTGCCAGCAGCCCCGGGACAGCGGGCTATGGCTACACCTTC. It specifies CASSPGTAGYGYTF. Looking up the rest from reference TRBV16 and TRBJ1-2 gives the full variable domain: GEEVAQTPKHLVRGEGQKAKLYCAPIKGHSYVFWYQQVLKNEFKFLISFQNENVFDETGMPKERFSAKCLPNSPCSLEIQATKLEDSAVYFCASSPGTAGYGYTFGSGTRLTVV.

CDR3 nucleotide sequence: TGCGCCAGCAGCCAGGGACAGGGGTATCAAGAGACCCAGTACTTC. It translates to CASSQGQGYQETQYF. The chain is built from TRBV5-1 and TRBJ2-5; 10 bases line up with TRBD1. The CDR3 is made up of 15 amino acids. Germline-derived CDR1 and CDR2 are SGHRS and YFSETQ. Trimming took 4 bases from V and 2 from J; bases not matched to a gene: 5.

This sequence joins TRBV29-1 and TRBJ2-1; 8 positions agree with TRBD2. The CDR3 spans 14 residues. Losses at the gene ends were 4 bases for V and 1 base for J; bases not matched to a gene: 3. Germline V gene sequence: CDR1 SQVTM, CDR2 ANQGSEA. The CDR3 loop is CSVVRGGSYNEQFF. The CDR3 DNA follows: TGCAGCGTTGTTCGGGGGGGGTCCTACAATGAGCAGTTCTTC.

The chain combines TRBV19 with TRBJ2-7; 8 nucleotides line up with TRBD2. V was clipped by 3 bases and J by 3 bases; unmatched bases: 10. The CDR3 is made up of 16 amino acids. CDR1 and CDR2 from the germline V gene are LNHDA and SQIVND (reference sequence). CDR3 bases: TGTGCCAGTAGTATCGGACGCGGAGGGACTAGCTACGAGCAGTACTTC. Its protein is CASSIGRGGTSYEQYF.

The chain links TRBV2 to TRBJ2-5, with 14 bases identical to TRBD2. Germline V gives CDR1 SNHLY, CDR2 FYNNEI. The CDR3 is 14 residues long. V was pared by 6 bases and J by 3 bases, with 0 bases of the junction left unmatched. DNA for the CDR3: TGTGCCAGCAGGGGACTAGCGGGGGAAGAGACCCAGTACTTC. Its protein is CASRGLAGEETQYF.

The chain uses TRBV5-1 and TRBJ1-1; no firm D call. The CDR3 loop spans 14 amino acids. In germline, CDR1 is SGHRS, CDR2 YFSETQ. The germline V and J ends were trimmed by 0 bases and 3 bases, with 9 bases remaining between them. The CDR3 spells CASSLARGYTEAFF. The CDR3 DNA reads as TGCGCCAGCAGCTTGGCTCGCGGCTACACTGAAGCTTTCTTT.